Below are 17 T cell receptor beta chains sequenced from a single sample in a study of T cells in Graves' hyperthyroidism and ophthalmopathy (dated by TCRdb to about 2019). Libraries were built with multiplex PCR. The sequencer was an Illumina HiSeq 2000. The TCR beta CDR3 regions were amplified from the RNA transcripts. The TCR CDR3 was subjected to a first round of RT-PCR using the HTBI primer set and the Qiagen OneStep RT-PCR kit. The public reads were reanalyzed by TCRdb: fastp trimming at Q25, MiXCR alignment, in-frame beta chains only. Duplicate CDR3 protein sequences are folded into a single record with the most common DNA and genes. Present in this sample are around 580,000 distinct CDR3 sequences, roughly a sixth of which were seen just once. The ten largest clonotypes hold 18% of the sample. The sequenced sample was blood. These receptors were collected from a woman younger than 35 with Graves' hyperthyroidism.

This clonotype has a count of ten or more. The chain carries TRBV11-2 and TRBJ2-7; 7 positions match TRBD1. Trimming took 4 bases from V and 0 from J; bases not matched to a gene: 3. CDR1 is SGHAT and CDR2 is FQNNGV in the germline V gene. The length of the CDR3 is 14 residues. This CDR3 is CASSSRGNSYEQYF. Here the CDR3 DNA reads TGTGCCAGCAGCTCCAGGGGGAACTCCTACGAGCAGTACTTC. Full variable domain (rest looked up from reference TRBV11-2 and TRBJ2-7): EAGVAQSPRYKIIEKRQSVAFWCNPISGHATLYWYQQILGQGPKLLIQFQNNGVVDDSQLPKDRFSAERLKGVDSTLKIQPAKLEDSAVYLCASSSRGNSYEQYFGPGTRLTVT.

As regards this clonotype: A much larger clone sits a single nucleotide away, making a read error possible. The V gene is TRBV29-1, the J gene TRBJ2-7; TRBD1 aligns across 11 bases. Germline V gene sequence: CDR1 SQVTM, CDR2 ANQGSEA. The CDR3 covers 15 residues. Here the CDR3 reads CSVEERGQGDNDQYF. As DNA, the CDR3 is TGCAGCGTTGAAGAACGGGGACAGGGGGATAACGATCAGTACTTC.

In its sample, this clonotype was seen many times. The CDR3: CASSLSRAEAFF. The CDR3 DNA reads TGTGCCAGCTCACTTTCCAGGGCTGAAGCTTTCTTT. The chain uses TRBV18 and TRBJ1-1; possible D gene TRBD1, 5 bases. Trimming took off 4 bases at V and 6 bases at J, with 9 bases between the two ends. CDR1 KGHSH and CDR2 LQKENI come from the germline V gene. The CDR3 runs to 12 residues.

J is TRBJ1-4 and V is TRBV7-9; D is undetermined. Germline CDR1 reads SEHNR; CDR2 reads FQNEAQ (reference sequence). The CDR3 is 11 amino acids. Trimming removed 7 bases at V and 7 bases at J, with 7 bases between. CDR3 nucleotide sequence: TGTGCCAGCACCTCTAGTGAAAAACTGTTTTTT. Translated, it gives CASTSSEKLFF.

V is TRBV20-1 and J is TRBJ2-5; tentatively, D is TRBD1 or TRBD2 (6 bases each). The V and J ends lost 5 bases and 0 bases respectively, with 13 bases between them. The CDR3 has 14 residues. Germline assignment: CDR1 DFQATT and CDR2 SNEGSKA (reference sequence). As DNA, the CDR3 is TGCAGTGCTGGCCTCGGGGGCTACCAAGAGACCCAGTACTTC. This sequence encodes CSAGLGGYQETQYF.

This clonotype came up many times. CDR3 in amino acids: CASSLAGTDYGYTF. The CDR3 region has the DNA TGCGCCAGCAGCTTGGCCGGGACAGACTATGGCTACACCTTC. The rearrangement joins TRBV5-1 to TRBJ1-2; 7 positions match TRBD1. This CDR3 is 14 amino acids long. Unmatched junction bases numbered 2, after V lost 0 bases and J lost 3 bases. CDR1 and CDR2 (germline): SGHRS, YFSETQ.

In its sample, this clonotype was seen many times. The chain recombines TRBV24-1 with TRBJ2-1; possibly TRBD2 for D (5 bases). The CDR3 is 15 amino acids. V was shortened by 3 bases and J by 4 bases, with 12 bases between the two germline ends. Per the germline V gene, CDR1 is KGHDR and CDR2 is SFDVKD. The CDR3 reads CATSDGLTGYNEQFF. The CDR3 DNA is TGTGCCACCAGTGATGGACTGACTGGATACAATGAGCAGTTCTTC.

The rearrangement joins TRBV6-2 or TRBV6-3 to TRBJ1-3; 7 bases map to TRBD1. The CDR3 covers 16 residues. V dropped 6 bases and J dropped 0; count of bases not matched to a gene: 8. CDR1 MNHEY and CDR2 SVGEGT come from the germline V gene. CDR3 coding DNA: TGTGCCAGCAGCTGGACAGGTCAGAGCTCTGGAAACACCATATATTTT. Translating gives CASSWTGQSSGNTIYF.

The rearrangement links TRBV27 to TRBJ2-7; unclear D gene. The CDR3 extends over 16 amino acids. From germline, CDR1 is MNHEY and CDR2 SMNVEV (reference sequence). Trimming pared 4 bases from V and 5 bases from J, leaving 21 bases between. CDR3 sequence reads: CASSSTKTVLGNEQYF. The DNA for the CDR3 is TGTGCCAGCAGTTCCACAAAGACGGTGCTTGGAAACGAGCAGTACTTC.

This clonotype was detected ten times or more. The germline gene is not matched at one end of the junction; a read error may be the cause. The chain combines TRBV2 with TRBJ1-1, with a possible D match to TRBD1 (5 bases). The CDR3 sequence is 13 residues long. Per the germline V gene, CDR1 is SNHLY and CDR2 is FYNNEI. The CDR3 DNA reads TGTGGCAGCAGGAGGGCAGGGATAGCTGAAGCTTTCTTT. This gives the protein CGSRRAGIAEAFF. The full variable domain, with the rest looked up from reference TRBV2 and TRBJ1-1, is EPEVTQTPSHQVTQMGQEVILRCVPISNHLYFYWYRQILGQKVEFLVSFYNNEISEKSEIFDDQFSVERPDGSNFTLKIRSTKLEDSAMYFCGSRRAGIAEAFFGQGTRLTVV.

This clonotype has a handful of counts. This rearrangement joins TRBV9 to TRBJ2-1; 12 bases agree with TRBD1. This CDR3 has 13 amino acids. V shed 9 bases and J 8 bases; nucleotides not matched to a gene: 6. Per the germline V gene, CDR1 is SGDLS and CDR2 is YYNGEE. CDR3 nucleotides: TGTGCCACCGGGACAGGGGGCGAAGATGAGCAGTTCTTC. It translates to CATGTGGEDEQFF.

Concerning this clonotype: A much larger clone sits a single nucleotide away, making a read error possible. This sequence joins TRBV12-3 or TRBV12-4 and TRBJ2-5; TRBD2 agrees at 14 bases. The CDR3 spans 16 residues. Written as DNA, the CDR3 is TGTGCCAGCAGTCCTGGGACTAGCGGGAGAATAGAGACCCAGTGCTTC. It is translated as CASSPGTSGRIETQCF.

The sample holds many counts of this clonotype. CDR3 region: CASSPGPRQSVIQYF. In DNA form, the CDR3 reads TGTGCCAGCAGCCCCGGGCCTCGGCAATCTGTCATTCAGTACTTC. This rearrangement joins TRBV2 to TRBJ2-4; D gene ambiguous. Germline V gene data show CDR1 as SNHLY and CDR2 as FYNNEI. V was clipped by 6 bases and J by 9 bases, with 21 bases between them. CDR3 size: 15 residues.

V and J are TRBV4-3 and TRBJ1-1; D gene ambiguous. Germline assignment: CDR1 LGHNA and CDR2 YSLEER. CDR3 length: 15 amino acids. V lost 4 bases and J lost 7, with 19 bases in between. DNA for the CDR3: TGCGCCAGCAGCCTATCATGGGCCACCAGCATTGAAGCTTTCTTT. Residues: CASSLSWATSIEAFF.

The table lists this clonotype with a few counts. The V call is TRBV20-1, the J call TRBJ2-1; 10 bases line up with TRBD2. The germline V gene encodes CDR1 DFQATT and CDR2 SNEGSKA (reference sequence). The CDR3 runs to 14 residues. Germline trimming cut 5 bases from V and 4 bases from J; bases unmatched to any gene: 5. The CDR3, as DNA: TGCAGTGCTGTAGCGGGGGGAAGTTACAATGAGCAGTTCTTC. This translates into CSAVAGGSYNEQFF.

The genes are TRBV7-9 and TRBJ2-4; 10 bases fit TRBD2. The CDR3 has 16 residues. Trimming took 5 bases from V and 0 from J; bases not matched to a gene: 4. The germline V gene has CDR1 SEHNR and CDR2 FQNEAQ (reference sequence). The CDR3 DNA sequence: TGTGCCAGCAGCCCTAGCGGGGGTCTAGCCAAAAACATTCAGTACTTC. Protein sequence: CASSPSGGLAKNIQYF.

V is TRBV20-1 and J is TRBJ2-7, with D possibly matching TRBD1 (7 bases). Germline V gives CDR1 DFQATT, CDR2 SNEGSKA (reference sequence). The CDR3 is 12 residues long. V was shortened by 3 bases and J by 4 bases, with 10 bases between the two germline ends. CDR3 sequence: CSASPGGYEQYF. The CDR3 bases are TGCAGTGCTAGCCCAGGGGGGTACGAGCAGTACTTC.